A few counts support the clone carrying this T cell receptor (beta chain). Its specificity is unknown. Reverse transcribing all isolated RNA meant expressed TCRB transcripts were sequenced. The method was immunoSEQ multiplex PCR; TCRdb's version includes in-frame clones alone and lacks a portion of them. The repertoire holds 150,000 to 200,000 clones, approximately 8.7% seen once, with 0.7% in the top ten. From germline, CDR1 is MNHNS and CDR2 SASEGT. The length of the CDR3 is 14 residues. With 5 bases clipped from V and 3 bases from J, the junction kept 5 bases outside the gene matches. The sample originates from a study of beta chain features in type 1 diabetes. Whole-study results and caveats: When Type 1 diabetes patients were examined, their TCRB CDR3s proved moderately but significantly shorter in all four CD4+ subsets.

The J gene is TRBJ2-3, the V gene TRBV6-1; TRBD2 aligns across 7 bases. Sequences were obtained from central memory CD4+ T cells from blood. The sequence was obtained from a woman aged 25 to 39 with type 1 diabetes. CDR3 sequence reads: CASSSGIATDTQYF. CDR3 sequence (DNA): TGTGCCAGCAGTAGCGGGATAGCGACAGATACGCAGTATTTT.